This T cell receptor (beta chain) was retrieved from a study of shared clonotypes between healthy human individuals. About the research overall: Participating donors consisted of two women and a few men aged 18 to 49. General observations from the study: Non-shared clonotypes had lower generation probabilities than those shared by all four donors. The sharing of 5% to 6.5% of naive CD4 clonotypes was seen across a handful of donors.

Every immunoSEQ plate was one replicate of a subset's evenly spread DNA. Generated by immunoSEQ multiplex PCR, the TCRdb table keeps only in-frame clones and is missing some. The repertoire holds some 790,000 clones, with 72% as singletons. Worth noting for this clone: The antigen is unknown.

This CDR3 is 17 amino acids long. V lost 1 base to trimming and J lost 6 bases; unmatched junction nucleotides: 10. Germline CDR1 and CDR2: MGHRA and YSYEKL. The origin of this receptor is a woman in her 30s in good health. Sequencing was carried out using memory CD4+ T cells sorted from blood. The subset here: CD45RA-negative fraction. This rearrangement joins TRBV4-1 to TRBJ2-3, with 10 positions matching TRBD2. CDR3 in amino acids: CASSQARTSGTTDTQYF. In DNA form, the CDR3 reads TGCGCCAGCAGCCAAGCACGTACTAGCGGGACAACCGATACGCAGTATTTT.